There are many counts of the clone carrying this T cell receptor beta chain. Its antigen is still unknown. These data belong to a study of T cells after yellow fever vaccination. Study findings and constraints: Abundant contaminating clonotypes from the bulk population could appear in FACS-sorted repertoires.

As TCR cDNA was made by 5'RACE template switching, a universal primer site and UMIs were added. One entry per CDR3 protein results from TCRdb running MiXCR on the 5' RACE reads. The sample contains some 350,000 distinct CDR3 sequences, more than 5.5% of which appear only once. The TCR sequence derives from a man aged 25 to 45 who received the YFV17D yellow fever vaccine. The sequences come from PBMCs, collected 5 days after the yellow fever booster vaccination.

CDR3 coding DNA: TGTGCCAGTAGTATAGGCGGTCAGCCCCAGCATTTT. It encodes CASSIGGQPQHF. This rearrangement joins TRBV19 to TRBJ1-5, with unresolved D. From germline, CDR1 is LNHDA and CDR2 SQIVND (reference sequence). This CDR3 is built from 12 residues. Trimming cost V 1 base and J 6 bases, with 4 bases left between them.